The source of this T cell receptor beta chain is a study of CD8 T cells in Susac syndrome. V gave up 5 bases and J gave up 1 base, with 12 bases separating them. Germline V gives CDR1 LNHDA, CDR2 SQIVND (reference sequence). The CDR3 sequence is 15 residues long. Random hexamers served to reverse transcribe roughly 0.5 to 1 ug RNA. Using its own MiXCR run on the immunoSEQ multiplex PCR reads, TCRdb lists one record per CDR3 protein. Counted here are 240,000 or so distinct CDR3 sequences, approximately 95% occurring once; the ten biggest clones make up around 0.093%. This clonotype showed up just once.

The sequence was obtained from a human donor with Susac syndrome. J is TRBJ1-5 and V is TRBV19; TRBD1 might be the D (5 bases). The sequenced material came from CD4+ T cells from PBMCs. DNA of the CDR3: TGTGCCAGTAGTTGGCGACAGACGAGCAATCAGCCCCAGCATTTT. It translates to CASSWRQTSNQPQHF.